At least ten counts were recorded for the clone carrying this TCR beta chain. The antigen is not known. Reverse transcription of roughly 470 ng total RNA with a constant-region primer produced TCR beta cDNA. A slightly modified ARM-PCR protocol with three nested multiplex PCR rounds produced these TCR beta libraries. Use of TRBV1-TRBV30 forward primers with a C-beta reverse primer characterized the first two PCR rounds, which lasted nine to eleven cycles each. One entry per CDR3 protein, called by TCRdb with MiXCR from the multiplex PCR reads. The sample has tens of thousands of distinct CDR3 sequences, 60% to 75% seen once. The approximately 20-31 mg bulk tissue piece was not sorted before simultaneous RNA and DNA extraction. This sample was taken from a study of tumor-infiltrating lymphocytes in primary liver carcinoma. Study-level background: There were roughly 3.5 to 7.13 million productive TCRbeta reads per sample, a yield similar across tissue types.

Per the germline V gene, CDR1 is SEHNR and CDR2 is FQNEAQ (reference sequence). The CDR3 runs 15 residues. Trimming cost V 5 bases and J 6 bases, with 19 bases left between them. Overall study results and limits: Presence in all five tumor regions was observed for only about 8-25% of top clones. Tumor region pairs shared more overlap than did tumor-adjacent and tumor-blood pairs.

The sample taken for sequencing was liver tumor tissue from sampling region 1. Regarding subset: tumor region T1, superior pole. This TCR derives from a man aged 35 to 55 with primary liver carcinoma and hepatitis B virus infection. This rearrangement joins TRBV7-9 to TRBJ1-1, with D possibly matching TRBD1 (5 bases). The chain's CDR3 is CASSPTGFGGSEAFF. The CDR3 nucleotides read TGTGCCAGCAGCCCGACGGGCTTTGGGGGATCTGAAGCTTTCTTT.